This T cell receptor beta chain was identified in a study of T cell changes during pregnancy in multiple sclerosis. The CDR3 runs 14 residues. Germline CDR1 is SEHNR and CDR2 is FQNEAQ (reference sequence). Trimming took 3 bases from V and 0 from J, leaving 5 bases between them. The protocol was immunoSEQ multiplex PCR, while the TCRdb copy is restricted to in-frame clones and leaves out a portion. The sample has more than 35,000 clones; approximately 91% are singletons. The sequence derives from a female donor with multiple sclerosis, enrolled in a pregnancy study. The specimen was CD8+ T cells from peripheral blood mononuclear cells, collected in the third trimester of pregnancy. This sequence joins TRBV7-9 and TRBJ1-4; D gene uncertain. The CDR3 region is CASSFPATNEKLFF. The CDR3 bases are TGTGCCAGCAGCTTCCCTGCAACTAATGAAAAACTGTTTTTT. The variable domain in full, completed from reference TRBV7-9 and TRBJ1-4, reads DTGVSQNPRHKITKRGQNVTFRCDPISEHNRLYWYRQTLGQGPEFLTYFQNEAQLEKSRLLSDRFSAERPKGSFSTLEIQRTEQGDSAMYLCASSFPATNEKLFFGSGTQLSVL.